This TCR beta chain derives from a study of T cell changes during pregnancy in multiple sclerosis. Germline V gene sequence: CDR1 SEHNR, CDR2 FQNEAQ (reference sequence). The CDR3 is 17 amino acids. Germline trimming cut 3 bases from V and 4 bases from J; bases unmatched to any gene: 12. The table came from immunoSEQ multiplex PCR; TCRdb's copy has only in-frame clones and leaves some out. The table includes roughly 100,000 clones, about 90% detected once. The chain combines TRBV7-9 with TRBJ1-2; TRBD1 aligns across 9 bases. The clonotype originates from a female donor with multiple sclerosis, enrolled in a pregnancy study. The specimen was peripheral blood, collected after pregnancy. In nucleotides, the CDR3 is TGTGCCAGCAGCTTGCCCCGGGACAGGGTTGGGGGCTATGGCTACACCTTC. Protein: CASSLPRDRVGGYGYTF.